This note documents a single T cell receptor (beta chain) sequence. The CDR3 is 18 residues long. V was clipped by 7 bases and J by 0 bases; unmatched bases: 10. Germline CDR1 and CDR2: MNHEY and SMNVEV (reference sequence). These data come from a study of cytomegalovirus exposure and HLA in healthy donors. Turning to the study itself: The study placed 80% to 85% of its roughly 400 genotyped donors in the Caucasian-associated ancestry cluster.

PCR was performed using 60 Vbeta and 13 Jbeta primers. Repertoires were generated with immunoSEQ multiplex PCR, while TCRdb's copy carries only in-frame clones and drops some. The profile shows 100,000 to 150,000 clones, about 80% of them singletons. This TCR derives from a woman in her forties or fifties in good health and CMV-seronegative. Sequences were obtained from PBMCs. The J gene is TRBJ1-4, the V gene TRBV27; 11 nucleotides align to TRBD1. In DNA, the CDR3 is TGTGCCAGCACACTGACGGGACAGGGGGTTGCAACTAATGAAAAACTGTTTTTT. Encoded protein: CASTLTGQGVATNEKLFF.